This passage covers 31 T cell receptor beta chains from one sample sequenced in a study of blood T cell repertoires in COVID-19. Method: immunoSEQ multiplex PCR; TCRdb's copy keeps in-frame clones and lacks some. Of about 80,000 clones in the sample, around 88% were seen once. Sequenced material: peripheral blood. All receptors come from a man younger than 45 with acute or convalescent COVID-19.

The rearrangement joins TRBV5-8 to TRBJ2-4; D is possibly TRBD1 (5 bases). The CDR3 length is 14 residues. The germline gives CDR1 SGHTS, CDR2 YDEGEE. Trimming removed 2 bases at V and 0 bases at J, with 6 bases between. CDR3 nucleotides: TGTGCCAGCAGCTTCCAGGGAGCCAAAAACATTCAGTACTTC. It codes for CASSFQGAKNIQYF.

The chain uses TRBV5-8 and TRBJ1-2; no reliable D call. The CDR3 runs 14 residues. Germline V CDR1 and CDR2: SGHTS, YDEGEE. The V end lost 1 base, the J end lost 3 bases, and 10 bases lay between the germline ends. CDR3 nucleotides: TGTGCCAGCAGCTTGCCGGGGATCTACTATGGCTACACCTTC. Translating it yields CASSLPGIYYGYTF.

The genes are TRBV29-1 and TRBJ1-2; D not certain. The germline V and J ends were trimmed by 7 bases and 8 bases, with 17 bases remaining between them. The germline V gene has CDR1 SQVTM and CDR2 ANQGSEA. The CDR3 is made up of 12 amino acids. CDR3 in amino acids: CSGQWRAGGYTF. The CDR3 DNA reads as TGCAGCGGACAATGGAGGGCTGGAGGCTACACCTTC. Filled out from reference TRBV29-1 and TRBJ1-2, the complete variable domain reads SAVISQKPSRDICQRGTSLTIQCQVDSQVTMMFWYRQQPGQSLTLIATANQGSEATYESGFVIDKFPISRPNLTFSTLTVSNMSPEDSSIYLCSGQWRAGGYTFGSGTRLTVV.

This clone was detected only once. The CDR3 DNA follows: TGTGCCAGCAGTTTGATGGGGCCGCGCTACACCTTC. The encoded protein is CASSLMGPRYTF. V usage is TRBV28 and J usage is TRBJ1-2; the D gene is possibly TRBD1 (5 bases). The CDR3 loop spans 12 amino acids. Germline CDR1 and CDR2: MDHEN and SYDVKM. Trimming pared 3 bases from V and 9 bases from J, leaving 11 bases between.

V gene TRBV5-1 combines with J gene TRBJ2-7; 9 nucleotides match TRBD1. With V trimmed by 8 bases and J by 5 bases, 11 bases remained unmatched. This CDR3 is 14 amino acids long. CDR1 is SGHRS, CDR2 YFSETQ, per germline. The CDR3 loop reads CASRPGQGVHEQYF. The CDR3 region has the DNA TGCGCCAGTCGTCCGGGACAGGGTGTCCACGAGCAGTACTTC.

CDR3 DNA sequence: TGTGCCTGGAGAGTCAAGGACAGGGGAGATCAGCCCCAGCATTTT. Protein product: CAWRVKDRGDQPQHF. The genes are TRBV30 and TRBJ1-5; 9 nucleotides line up with TRBD1. J lost 5 bases, V lost 3 bases, and 8 bases had no gene match. There are 15 residues in the CDR3. The V gene's germline CDR1 is GTSNPN and CDR2 SVGIG (reference sequence). Using reference TRBV30 and TRBJ1-5 for the parts outside the CDR3, the full variable domain is SQTIHQWPATLVQPVGSPLSLECTVEGTSNPNLYWYRQAAGRGLQLLFYSVGIGQISSEVPQNLSASRPQDRQFILSSKKLLLSDSGFYLCAWRVKDRGDQPQHFGDGTRLSIL.

This chain joins TRBV5-4 and TRBJ2-7, with 9 nucleotides matching TRBD1. The CDR3 is 14 amino acids. With 8 bases clipped from V and 3 bases from J, the junction kept 9 bases outside the gene matches. Looked up from germline, CDR1 is SGHNT and CDR2 is YYREEE (reference sequence). This CDR3 is CASPDRGGYYEQYF. In DNA form, the CDR3 reads TGTGCCAGTCCAGACAGGGGGGGCTACTACGAGCAGTACTTC.

This clone was counted a single time. The V and J genes are TRBV7-2 and TRBJ2-7; 8 nucleotides agree with TRBD2. This CDR3 has 12 amino acids. CDR1 is SGHTA, CDR2 FQGNSA, per germline. Germline trimming cut 0 bases from V and 11 bases from J; bases unmatched to any gene: 3. The CDR3 region is CASSLASGDKYF. For the CDR3, the DNA is TGTGCCAGCAGCTTAGCTAGCGGGGACAAGTACTTC. Using reference TRBV7-2 and TRBJ2-7 for the parts outside the CDR3, the full variable domain is GAGVSQSPSNKVTEKGKDVELRCDPISGHTALYWYRQSLGQGLEFLIYFQGNSAPDKSGLPSDRFSAERTGGSVSTLTIQRTQQEDSAVYLCASSLASGDKYFGPGTRLTVT.

This rearrangement joins TRBV5-1 to TRBJ1-1; 8 bases are shared with TRBD1. The germline V gene encodes CDR1 SGHRS and CDR2 YFSETQ. The length of the CDR3 is 13 residues. J was trimmed by 5 bases and V by 3 bases; bases with no gene match: 3. The CDR3 region has the DNA TGCGCCAGCAGCTGGACAGGGCGGACTGAAGCTTTCTTT. Translation: CASSWTGRTEAFF.

The CDR3 region is CASSRQPGHDGDGYTF. The DNA for the CDR3 is TGCGCCAGCAGCCGCCAACCGGGACACGATGGGGATGGCTACACCTTC. The chain joins TRBV5-1 to TRBJ1-2, with D possibly TRBD1 on 6 matching bases. V was trimmed by 4 bases and J by 6 bases, leaving 22 bases between them. The CDR3 is 16 amino acids. Germline CDR1 SGHRS, CDR2 YFSETQ.

V usage is TRBV2 and J usage is TRBJ1-2; 11 nucleotides match TRBD1. Germline CDR1 and CDR2: SNHLY and FYNNEI. The CDR3 contains 16 residues. Trimming removed 2 bases from V and 7 bases from J; junction bases left unmatched: 9. CDR3 in amino acids: CASSERAGQGALGYTF. CDR3 nucleotide sequence: TGTGCCAGCAGTGAACGTGCAGGACAGGGGGCGCTTGGCTACACCTTC.

J is TRBJ2-7 and V is TRBV9; TRBD2 agrees at 10 bases. The CDR3 runs 15 residues. Germline CDR1 reads SGDLS; CDR2 reads YYNGEE. V gave up 0 bases and J gave up 5 bases; unmatched junction bases: 5. The CDR3 loop reads CASSVGGLAGDEQYF. The CDR3 DNA sequence: TGTGCCAGCAGCGTAGGAGGGCTAGCGGGAGACGAGCAGTACTTC.

The chain joins TRBV30 to TRBJ1-2; D gene uncertain. CDR1 GTSNPN and CDR2 SVGIG come from the germline V gene (reference sequence). CDR3 length equals 13 residues. V lost 0 bases and J lost 4, with 9 bases in between. CDR3 protein: CAWSVRGFYGYTF. For the CDR3, the DNA is TGTGCCTGGAGTGTTCGGGGATTCTATGGCTACACCTTC.

This chain uses TRBV6-5 with TRBJ2-5; 7 bases align to TRBD1. The V segment lost 5 bases and the J segment 5 bases; nucleotides outside the gene matches: 8. Looked up from germline, CDR1 is MNHEY and CDR2 is SVGAGI. The CDR3 totals 14 residues. Here the CDR3 reads CASSRTGVGETQYF. CDR3 DNA sequence: TGTGCCAGCAGTCGAACAGGGGTTGGGGAGACCCAGTACTTC.

This clone was seen a handful of times. This chain links TRBV3-1 (or the pseudogene TRBV3-2) with TRBJ2-3; no reliable D call. Germline V gene data show CDR1 as LGHDT and CDR2 as YNNKEL (reference sequence). Trimming pared 0 bases from V and 1 base from J, leaving 11 bases between. This CDR3 comprises 16 residues. In DNA, the CDR3 is TGTGCCAGCAGCCAAGAGCCCGCTGGGCGCACAGATACGCAGTATTTT. Residues: CASSQEPAGRTDTQYF.

The chain links TRBV5-1 to TRBJ1-1, with 8 nucleotides matching TRBD1. The CDR3 loop spans 15 amino acids. The V gene's germline CDR1 is SGHRS and CDR2 YFSETQ. The J segment lost 0 bases and the V segment lost 3 bases, leaving 4 bases of the junction unmatched. The CDR3 nucleotides read TGCGCCAGCAGCTCAAACAGGGGGTTGAACACTGAAGCTTTCTTT. Its translation: CASSSNRGLNTEAFF.

The chain combines TRBV6-5 with TRBJ1-1, with a possible D match to TRBD1 (5 bases). CDR3 length: 13 amino acids. Trimming took 6 bases from V and 3 from J, leaving 11 bases between them. CDR1 is MNHEY and CDR2 is SVGAGI in the germline V gene. DNA of the CDR3: TGTGCCAGCAGAGAGACAGCATACACTGAAGCTTTCTTT. It translates to CASRETAYTEAFF.

The chain couples TRBV7-9 to TRBJ2-1; the match to TRBD2 covers 9 bases. Germline assignment: CDR1 SEHNR and CDR2 FQNEAQ (reference sequence). Losses at the gene ends were 4 bases for V and 2 bases for J; bases not matched to a gene: 9. CDR3 length: 17 amino acids. The CDR3 spells CASSSGGRAVTYNEQFF. The CDR3 DNA follows: TGTGCCAGCAGCTCGGGCGGGAGGGCCGTTACCTACAATGAGCAGTTCTTC.

There are a few counts of this clone. This chain joins TRBV6-5 and TRBJ2-1; 10 nucleotides match TRBD2. Germline loops: CDR1 MNHEY, CDR2 SVGAGI. J was trimmed by 5 bases and V by 6 bases; bases with no gene match: 4. The CDR3 contains 14 residues. The CDR3 DNA follows: TGTGCCAGCAGCGGACTAGCGGACCACAATGAGCAGTTCTTC. Encoded protein: CASSGLADHNEQFF.

In DNA, the CDR3 is TGTGCCAGCAGCCAAGGCCCATACAGCGGGCGTCCTAACTACGAGCAGTACTTC. Encoded protein: CASSQGPYSGRPNYEQYF. The chain uses TRBV3-1 (or the pseudogene TRBV3-2) and TRBJ2-7; TRBD2 might be the D (6 bases). Trimming removed 1 base from V and 3 bases from J, with 22 bases in between. The germline gives CDR1 LGHDT, CDR2 YNNKEL (reference sequence). There are 18 residues in the CDR3.

The chain joins TRBV4-2 to TRBJ1-4, with D perhaps matching TRBD1 (6 bases). Germline loops: CDR1 LGHNA, CDR2 YNFKEQ. Trimming removed 3 bases at V and 3 bases at J, with 8 bases between. This CDR3 comprises 14 residues. This CDR3 is CASSQDRSNEKLFF. CDR3 bases: TGTGCCAGCAGCCAGGACAGATCTAATGAAAAACTGTTTTTT.

The chain is built from TRBV7-8 and TRBJ2-5; TRBD1 might be the D (6 bases). This CDR3 is 14 amino acids long. Germline V gene data show CDR1 as SGHVS and CDR2 as FQNEAQ. Trimming left V 3 bases short and J 1 base short, with 9 bases between. CDR3 region: CASSFRDTQETQYF. Here the CDR3 DNA reads TGTGCCAGCAGCTTCCGGGACACCCAAGAGACCCAGTACTTC. Using reference TRBV7-8 and TRBJ2-5 for the parts outside the CDR3, the full variable domain is GAGVSQSPRYKVAKRGQDVALRCDPISGHVSLFWYQQALGQGPEFLTYFQNEAQLDKSGLPSDRFFAERPEGSVSTLKIQRTQQEDSAVYLCASSFRDTQETQYFGPGTRLLVL.

The chain is built from TRBV28 and TRBJ2-7, with 11 bases lining up with TRBD2. Trimming at V came to 8 bases and at J to 2 bases, leaving 2 bases not matched to a gene. Germline lookup yields CDR1 MDHEN and CDR2 SYDVKM. CDR3 length equals 13 residues. The CDR3 nucleotides read TGTGCCAGCGGGACTAGCGGTACCTACGAGCAGTACTTC. This sequence encodes CASGTSGTYEQYF.

The chain uses TRBV3-1 (or the pseudogene TRBV3-2) and TRBJ2-7; 7 bases fit TRBD2. V trimming: 0 bases; J trimming: 2 bases; junction bases outside the gene matches: 4. Per the germline V gene, CDR1 is LGHDT and CDR2 is YNNKEL (reference sequence). This CDR3 is 15 amino acids long. CDR3 region: CASSQEGRGAYEQYF. CDR3 nucleotide sequence: TGTGCCAGCAGCCAAGAGGGTCGGGGGGCCTACGAGCAGTACTTC.

The chain couples TRBV4-2 to TRBJ2-1; D may be TRBD1 (6 bases). The CDR3 extends over 15 amino acids. In germline, CDR1 is LGHNA, CDR2 YNFKEQ. V was trimmed by 1 base and J by 6 bases, leaving 13 bases between them. In DNA form, the CDR3 reads TGTGCCAGCAGCCAAGGGGTGGCAGGGGTCAATGAGCAGTTCTTC. It codes for CASSQGVAGVNEQFF.

The chain carries TRBV5-4 and TRBJ1-6; the match to TRBD1 covers 8 bases. CDR1 is SGHNT and CDR2 is YYREEE in the germline V gene (reference sequence). Trimming at V came to 0 bases and at J to 4 bases, leaving 6 bases not matched to a gene. The CDR3 is 17 residues long. CDR3 coding DNA: TGTGCCAGCAGCTTGGAGCCCCGGACAGGGTATAATTCACCCCTCCACTTT. This encodes CASSLEPRTGYNSPLHF.

This chain joins TRBV6-5 and TRBJ1-4; D is perhaps TRBD1 (6 bases). V lost 6 bases to trimming and J lost 3 bases, with 14 bases between them. This CDR3 comprises 15 residues. The V gene's germline CDR1 is MNHEY and CDR2 SVGAGI. The CDR3: CASRATTGPNEKLFF. The DNA for the CDR3 is TGTGCCAGCAGGGCAACGACAGGACCTAATGAAAAACTGTTTTTT.

The chain couples TRBV5-4 to TRBJ2-1, with 11 positions matching TRBD1. The length of the CDR3 is 16 residues. Per the germline V gene, CDR1 is SGHNT and CDR2 is YYREEE (reference sequence). J was trimmed by 5 bases and V by 3 bases; bases with no gene match: 7. The CDR3 here is CASSSDGQGANNEQFF. CDR3 bases: TGTGCCAGCAGCTCCGACGGACAGGGGGCTAACAATGAGCAGTTCTTC. The variable domain in full, with the rest retrieved from reference TRBV5-4 and TRBJ2-1, is ETGVTQSPTHLIKTRGQQVTLRCSSQSGHNTVSWYQQALGQGPQFIFQYYREEENGRGNFPPRFSGLQFPNYSSELNVNALELDDSALYLCASSSDGQGANNEQFFGPGTRLTVL.

This rearrangement joins TRBV7-9 to TRBJ2-1; D remains ambiguous. V was trimmed by 3 bases and J by 15 bases, leaving 15 bases between them. Germline-derived CDR1 and CDR2 are SEHNR and FQNEAQ (reference sequence). The CDR3 contains 12 residues. The CDR3 sequence is CASSFEFAIGFF. The CDR3 region has the DNA TGTGCCAGCAGCTTTGAATTCGCGATCGGGTTCTTC.

The genes are TRBV28 and TRBJ2-3; unclear D gene. CDR1 is MDHEN and CDR2 is SYDVKM in the germline V gene. Trimming removed 5 bases at V and 1 base at J, with 19 bases between. The length of the CDR3 is 17 residues. The CDR3 reads CASSTPQALWGTDTQYF. CDR3 bases: TGTGCCAGCAGTACTCCCCAGGCCCTATGGGGCACAGATACGCAGTATTTT.

V gene TRBV13 combines with J gene TRBJ2-7; maybe TRBD1 (6 bases). The V end was cut by 3 bases, the J end by 4 bases, with 7 bases between. CDR3 size: 12 residues. Germline CDR1 PRHDT, CDR2 FYEKMQ (reference sequence). The CDR3 sequence is CASSFRGYEQYF. For the CDR3, the DNA is TGTGCCAGCAGCTTCAGGGGTTACGAGCAGTACTTC.